The clone carrying this TCR beta chain was observed many times. The data derive from a study of CD8 T cells in ankylosing spondylitis. TCRdb re-called the 5' RACE reads through MiXCR, storing one row per CDR3 protein. The data hold about 240,000 distinct CDR3 sequences, with around 7.8% observed a single time. This CDR3 contains 15 residues. The germline V gene encodes CDR1 DFQATT and CDR2 SNEGSKA (reference sequence). Unmatched junction bases numbered 5, after V lost 1 base and J lost 4 bases. V usage is TRBV20-1 and J usage is TRBJ2-5, with 11 bases fitting TRBD2. The sequence was collected from a male donor with ankylosing spondylitis or in good health (not recorded which). Sample: blood, either unsorted or a sorted T cell fraction (not recorded which). CDR3 DNA: TGCAGTGCTAGAGTAGCGGGAGGGCCTATAGAGACCCAGTACTTC. Its protein product is CSARVAGGPIETQYF.